This T cell receptor beta chain was observed in a study of blood T cells in healthy people across ages. For this clonotype: Its antigen remains unknown.

Study results and caveats: In long-lived donors, naive CD4+ cell counts and diversity exceeded those of aged donors. With age, beta diversity per million T cells declined roughly linearly, significantly by 35 to 40. In the absence of known donor CMV status, changes in expanded clonotypes were possibly confounded.

Each donor supplied around 10 milliliters of peripheral blood. The authors ran a second PCR of 7 to 11 cycles using a sample-barcoded 5' primer and a J-beta primer mix. TCRdb re-analysed the 5' RACE reads in MiXCR, keeping a single row per CDR3 protein. The repertoire holds about 1.5 million distinct CDR3 sequences, with around 40% as singletons. V trimming: 2 bases; J trimming: 0 bases; junction bases outside the gene matches: 4. There are 16 residues in the CDR3. Germline V gene sequence: CDR1 MNHNY, CDR2 SVGAGI (reference sequence). The chain combines TRBV6-6 with TRBJ1-2; 9 bases match TRBD1. The specimen was blood. This clonotype originated in a woman aged 18-29 years in good health. The DNA of the CDR3 is TGTGCCAGCAGTTACACACAGGGGGCGGCTAACTATGGCTACACCTTC. Translated, it gives CASSYTQGAANYGYTF.